Listed here are 2 T cell receptor beta chains from one sample, sequenced in a study of blood T cell repertoires in COVID-19. TCRdb's copy holds only in-frame clones and misses some; the assay was immunoSEQ multiplex PCR. The sample holds about 240,000 clones; about four fifths are singletons and the top ten take 3% to 4%. The sequencing sample was made of peripheral blood. The receptors derive from a woman aged 18-30 years with acute or convalescent COVID-19.

This rearrangement joins TRBV10-1 to TRBJ2-3; a possible D gene is TRBD2 (6 bases). CDR3 length: 14 amino acids. V was trimmed by 5 bases and J by 4 bases, leaving 13 bases between them. CDR1 and CDR2 (germline): WNHNN, SYGVQD (reference sequence). In DNA form, the CDR3 reads TGCGCCAGCAGTACAGCCCGCGGGGCAGATACGCAGTATTTT. Its protein is CASSTARGADTQYF.

The V gene is TRBV4-3, the J gene TRBJ1-1; 9 nucleotides line up with TRBD1. Germline V gives CDR1 LGHNA, CDR2 YSLEER. V was clipped by 2 bases and J by 6 bases; unmatched bases: 10. The CDR3 sequence is 16 residues long. The CDR3 nucleotides read TGCGCCAGCAGCCAATATCCCGACAGGGGGTCCGCTGAAGCTTTCTTT. Protein product: CASSQYPDRGSAEAFF.